One and the same sample provided the 6 T cell receptor beta chains below, sequenced in a study of blood T cell repertoires in COVID-19. TCRdb keeps only in-frame clones here, not all; method: immunoSEQ multiplex PCR. The data hold about 180,000 clones, with more than 70% observed a single time. The specimen was PBMCs or T cells enriched from blood (not recorded which). The origin of the receptors is a man in his sixties who had recovered from COVID-19.

This sequence joins TRBV23-1 and TRBJ2-2; the match to TRBD1 covers 10 bases. TRBV23-1 is filed as an ORF, its function uncertain. The CDR3 spans 15 residues. Trimming cost V 7 bases and J 6 bases; bases outside gene matches: 8. The CDR3 sequence is CASTHLGQGAGELFF. DNA of the CDR3: TGCGCCAGCACCCACCTTGGACAGGGGGCCGGGGAGCTGTTTTTT.

This chain joins TRBV27 and TRBJ2-6; the match to TRBD1 covers 12 bases. V shed 6 bases and J 3 bases; nucleotides not matched to a gene: 6. The CDR3 is 17 residues long. Germline V CDR1 and CDR2: MNHEY, SMNVEV (reference sequence). The CDR3 spells CASRKGQGAGGANVLTF. For the CDR3, the DNA is TGTGCCAGCAGGAAGGGACAGGGGGCAGGTGGGGCCAACGTCCTGACTTTC.

V and J are TRBV7-2 and TRBJ2-7, with 12 nucleotides matching TRBD2. The CDR3 contains 16 residues. J was trimmed by 1 base and V by 4 bases; bases with no gene match: 5. Germline V gives CDR1 SGHTA, CDR2 FQGNSA. The CDR3 reads CASSSPGLAGSYEQYF. DNA of the CDR3: TGTGCCAGCAGCTCCCCGGGACTAGCGGGTTCCTACGAGCAGTACTTC.

CDR3 nucleotides: TGTGCCAGCAGTGACCCCGGGTCCCCCAGAGATGGCTACACCTTC. It specifies CASSDPGSPRDGYTF. The chain uses TRBV6-4 and TRBJ1-2, with D unclear. Trimming cost V 2 bases and J 6 bases, with 16 bases left between them. Germline loops: CDR1 MRHNA, CDR2 SNTAGT. The CDR3 has 15 residues.

The chain recombines TRBV9 with TRBJ2-2; TRBD2 aligns across 9 bases. Germline V gene lookup returns CDR1 SGDLS and CDR2 YYNGEE. The CDR3 length is 15 residues. V gave up 2 bases and J gave up 7 bases; unmatched junction bases: 6. CDR3 in amino acids: CASSVGGRAGGELFF. CDR3 DNA: TGTGCCAGCAGCGTGGGCGGGAGGGCTGGCGGGGAGCTGTTTTTT. Full variable domain (missing parts from reference TRBV9 and TRBJ2-2): DSGVTQTPKHLITATGQRVTLRCSPRSGDLSVYWYQQSLDQGLQFLIQYYNGEERAKGNILERFSAQQFPDLHSELNLSSLELGDSALYFCASSVGGRAGGELFFGEGSRLTVL.

This clone was seen once. The chain links TRBV5-6 to TRBJ1-1; 8 bases align to TRBD1. J gave up 6 bases and V 0 bases, and 4 bases lay outside the gene matches. The germline gives CDR1 SGHDT, CDR2 YYEEEE. The CDR3 is made up of 14 amino acids. In DNA, the CDR3 is TGTGCCAGCAGCTTGGCAGGGGGCAAACCTGAAGCTTTCTTT. Translating it yields CASSLAGGKPEAFF.